One sample yielded the 20 T cell receptor beta chains listed below, sequenced in a study of blood T cell repertoires in COVID-19 (dated by TCRdb to 2020 to 2021). Receptors were amplified or captured by the immunoSEQ multiplex PCR assay. Imported from immuneACCESS, the table was reduced by TCRdb to in-frame sequences with V and J called. These copies leave out some clones; in studies compared against another copy, an unresolved V gene accounts for under half, and the cause of the remainder is not known. The sample includes about 210,000 clones, with more than 80% observed a single time. The ten largest clones represent about 7.8% of the sample. Sequencing was done on a sample of peripheral blood. Receptors originate from a woman older than 75 with COVID-19, enrolled during active disease.

J is TRBJ2-6 and V is TRBV3-1 (or the pseudogene TRBV3-2), with a weak D call TRBD1 (6 bases). Germline loops: CDR1 LGHDT, CDR2 YNNKEL (reference sequence). Trimming shortened V by 1 base and J by 2 bases, and 18 bases separated the two germline ends. The CDR3 has 19 residues. The CDR3 loop is CASSQGQGLLLAGANVLTF. The CDR3 bases are TGTGCCAGCAGCCAAGGTCAGGGGCTATTATTGGCTGGGGCCAACGTCCTGACTTTC.

The chain carries TRBV7-8 and TRBJ2-1; weak D call: TRBD1 (8 bases). Per the germline V gene, CDR1 is SGHVS and CDR2 is FQNEAQ. Trimming took off 8 bases at V and 5 bases at J, with 16 bases between the two ends. The CDR3 length is 14 residues. CDR3 sequence reads: CASSHRGRDNEQFF. In DNA, the CDR3 is TGTGCCAGCTCCCACAGGGGGAGGGACAATGAGCAGTTCTTC.

This clone was counted a few times. This chain connects TRBV11-2 to TRBJ1-2; a weak D match, TRBD1 (6 bases). From germline, CDR1 is SGHAT and CDR2 FQNNGV. The CDR3 covers 14 residues. With 5 bases removed from V and 6 bases from J, the gap between germline ends came to 16 bases. CDR3 residues: CASSTSSGVDGYTF. The CDR3 DNA sequence: TGTGCCAGCAGCACATCCTCAGGGGTGGATGGCTACACCTTC.

For the CDR3, the DNA is TGTGCCAGCAGCCCGGGACTAGCGGGGGGTTCGAGGAGTGAGCAGTTCTTC. Encoded protein: CASSPGLAGGSRSEQFF. V and J are TRBV5-4 and TRBJ2-1, with TRBD2 matching over 15 bases. J was trimmed by 9 bases and V by 4 bases; bases with no gene match: 11. Germline V gene sequence: CDR1 SGHNT, CDR2 YYREEE (reference sequence). The length of the CDR3 is 17 residues.

About this clone: Distinct nucleotide sequences in the sample also encode this CDR3. The rearrangement uses TRBV2 and TRBJ1-4, with D possibly matching TRBD1 (6 bases). The V gene lost 8 bases and the J gene lost 7 bases, with 11 bases spanning the gap. The CDR3 has 12 amino acids. Germline values: CDR1 SNHLY, CDR2 FYNNEI. The CDR3 loop is CASGGAGEKLFF. As DNA, the CDR3 is TGTGCCAGCGGGGGGGCAGGTGAAAAACTGTTTTTT.

This clone has just one count. The rearrangement uses TRBV18 and TRBJ1-1; D might be TRBD1 (5 bases). Trimming shortened V by 3 bases and J by 2 bases, and 7 bases separated the two germline ends. This CDR3 spans 13 amino acids. Germline V gene lookup returns CDR1 KGHSH and CDR2 LQKENI. CDR3 residues: CASSPQGNTEAFF. The CDR3 bases are TGTGCCAGCTCACCTCAGGGCAACACTGAAGCTTTCTTT.

The rearrangement uses TRBV5-1 and TRBJ1-5; D is ambiguous. The CDR3 is 13 amino acids. V lost 0 bases, J lost 5 bases, and 6 bases lay in between. The germline V gene has CDR1 SGHRS and CDR2 YFSETQ. CDR3 in DNA: TGCGCCAGCAGCTTGGGCACAGATCAGCCCCAGCATTTT. This gives the protein CASSLGTDQPQHF.

V usage is TRBV13 and J usage is TRBJ2-2, with D maybe TRBD1 (5 bases). The CDR3 consists of 14 residues. CDR1 PRHDT and CDR2 FYEKMQ come from the germline V gene (reference sequence). Trimming took 2 bases from V and 6 from J, leaving 10 bases between them. The CDR3 sequence: CASSLPGWAGELFF. CDR3 sequence (DNA): TGTGCCAGCAGCTTACCAGGGTGGGCCGGGGAGCTGTTTTTT.

The chain recombines TRBV11-2 with TRBJ2-4; D might be TRBD2 (5 bases). The CDR3 length is 14 residues. Trimming pared 4 bases from V and 7 bases from J, leaving 14 bases between. The germline V gene encodes CDR1 SGHAT and CDR2 FQNNGV. The CDR3 here is CASSSVRGGNIQYF. CDR3 in DNA: TGTGCCAGCAGCTCAGTCCGTGGCGGGAACATTCAGTACTTC.

The rearrangement uses TRBV6-5 and TRBJ1-2, with D perhaps TRBD1 (6 bases). V lost 5 bases to trimming and J lost 1 base, with 14 bases between them. The CDR3 extends over 15 amino acids. Germline V CDR1 and CDR2: MNHEY, SVGAGI. Here the CDR3 reads CASSKQMDSNYGYTF. CDR3 coding DNA: TGTGCCAGCAGTAAACAAATGGACAGTAACTATGGCTACACCTTC.

The chain uses TRBV14 and TRBJ2-7; TRBD2 agrees at 12 bases. In germline, CDR1 is SGHDN, CDR2 FVKESK. J lost 4 bases, V lost 5 bases, and 6 bases had no gene match. CDR3 length: 15 residues. CDR3 sequence reads: CASSRRLAGAYEQYF. The DNA of the CDR3 is TGTGCCAGCAGCAGAAGACTAGCGGGAGCTTACGAGCAGTACTTC.

The chain employs TRBV3-1 (or the pseudogene TRBV3-2) and TRBJ1-4; no clear D. The CDR3 length is 12 residues. V was shortened by 6 bases and J by 8 bases, with 10 bases between the two germline ends. CDR1 LGHDT and CDR2 YNNKEL come from the germline V gene (reference sequence). The CDR3 sequence is CASRAPGEKLFF. CDR3 coding DNA: TGTGCCAGCAGGGCCCCGGGGGAAAAACTGTTTTTT.

This clone was seen just once. This chain links TRBV5-1 with TRBJ1-5, with 9 positions matching TRBD1. Germline CDR1 reads SGHRS; CDR2 reads YFSETQ. V was pared by 0 bases and J by 5 bases, with 3 bases of the junction left unmatched. The CDR3 has 15 residues. Here the CDR3 reads CASSLGTGVHQPQHF. The CDR3, as DNA: TGCGCCAGCAGCTTGGGGACAGGGGTGCATCAGCCCCAGCATTTT.

This clone turned up a few times. This CDR3 is CASSYSSGAYEQYF. Here the CDR3 DNA reads TGTGCCAGCAGTTACTCTAGCGGGGCATACGAGCAGTACTTC. The chain links TRBV6-6 to TRBJ2-7, with 8 bases matching TRBD2. The J segment lost 4 bases and the V segment lost 0 bases, leaving 2 bases of the junction unmatched. CDR1 is MNHNY and CDR2 is SVGAGI in the germline V gene (reference sequence). This CDR3 is built from 14 residues.

The J gene is TRBJ1-3, the V gene TRBV7-2; possibly TRBD1 for D (6 bases). The germline V gene has CDR1 SGHTA and CDR2 FQGNSA. The CDR3 has 15 residues. V dropped 8 bases and J dropped 0 bases, with 14 bases sitting between them. CDR3 sequence reads: CASGRGSTSGNTIYF. The CDR3 region has the DNA TGTGCCAGCGGCAGGGGCAGTACCTCTGGAAACACCATATATTTT.

This sequence joins TRBV28 and TRBJ1-6; possibly TRBD1 for D (5 bases). The germline V gene encodes CDR1 MDHEN and CDR2 SYDVKM. The CDR3 contains 19 residues. The V end was cut by 6 bases, the J end by 8 bases, with 29 bases between. The CDR3 nucleotides are TGTGCCAGCAGGAGTCCCACTCAGGGTGCAGGGCGACGTGATTCACCCCTCCACTTT. Protein: CASRSPTQGAGRRDSPLHF.

The V and J genes are TRBV3-1 (or the pseudogene TRBV3-2) and TRBJ1-6; D might be TRBD1 (6 bases). The germline V and J ends were trimmed by 1 base and 13 bases, with 8 bases remaining between them. The germline gives CDR1 LGHDT, CDR2 YNNKEL (reference sequence). CDR3 length equals 12 residues. CDR3 sequence: CASSQAQGPLHF. The CDR3 DNA sequence: TGTGCCAGCAGCCAAGCACAGGGTCCCCTCCACTTT.

This chain joins TRBV4-1 and TRBJ1-1, with 8 positions matching TRBD1. The trim removed 3 bases at V and 1 base at J, leaving 7 bases unmatched. The CDR3 runs 16 residues. Germline V gene data show CDR1 as MGHRA and CDR2 as YSYEKL. The CDR3 DNA is TGCGCCAGCAGCCATCTGTTGGGACAGGCGAACACTGAAGCTTTCTTT. Protein sequence: CASSHLLGQANTEAFF.

This chain uses TRBV6-5 with TRBJ1-2; 9 bases agree with TRBD1. Looked up from germline, CDR1 is MNHEY and CDR2 is SVGAGI. The CDR3 is made up of 13 amino acids. Losses at the gene ends were 6 bases for V and 8 bases for J; bases not matched to a gene: 7. The CDR3 DNA reads as TGTGCCAGCAGAATACAGGGGGCAGGGGGCTACACCTTC. Protein: CASRIQGAGGYTF.

The V gene is TRBV6-1, the J gene TRBJ1-2, with a tentative D call TRBD1 (6 bases). The germline gives CDR1 MNHNS, CDR2 SASEGT. This CDR3 is 15 amino acids long. The germline V and J ends were trimmed by 3 bases and 8 bases, with 19 bases remaining between them. The CDR3 DNA reads TGTGCCAGCAGTGAGGCCAGGGGTGGTTTAGGGGGCTACACCTTC. Translation gives CASSEARGGLGGYTF.